This section outlines one T cell receptor beta chain sequence together with its context. Its antigen remains unknown. The entry originates in a study of cytomegalovirus exposure and HLA in healthy donors. Study-level results: Overall, around 160 TCR beta chains were annotated as cytomegalovirus-associated. TCR beta V- and J-gene trimming, according to a later analysis, was linked to a missense DCLRE1C variant. In a later analysis, common viral pathogens appeared linked to several of the most significant clusters. Cytomegalovirus status was reportedly diagnosed by the classifier with high specificity and sensitivity.

The germline V and J ends were trimmed by 0 bases and 0 bases, with 16 bases remaining between them. CDR1 and CDR2 from the germline V gene are SQVTM and ANQGSEA. The CDR3 is made up of 17 amino acids. Both 60 Vbeta primers and 13 Jbeta primers went into the PCR. Using immunoSEQ multiplex PCR, the repertoire was profiled, and TCRdb retains in-frame clones only, with some absent. This table holds 120,000 to 150,000 clones, 82% found once. Sequencing was performed on PBMCs. The gene calls are TRBV29-1 and TRBJ2-3, with D possibly TRBD2 on 6 matching bases. The TCR sequence derives from a male donor in good health and CMV-seronegative. CDR3 coding DNA: TGCAGCGTTGAAGATAGAGCGGAGGGCCGGAGCACAGATACGCAGTATTTT. The encoded protein is CSVEDRAEGRSTDTQYF.